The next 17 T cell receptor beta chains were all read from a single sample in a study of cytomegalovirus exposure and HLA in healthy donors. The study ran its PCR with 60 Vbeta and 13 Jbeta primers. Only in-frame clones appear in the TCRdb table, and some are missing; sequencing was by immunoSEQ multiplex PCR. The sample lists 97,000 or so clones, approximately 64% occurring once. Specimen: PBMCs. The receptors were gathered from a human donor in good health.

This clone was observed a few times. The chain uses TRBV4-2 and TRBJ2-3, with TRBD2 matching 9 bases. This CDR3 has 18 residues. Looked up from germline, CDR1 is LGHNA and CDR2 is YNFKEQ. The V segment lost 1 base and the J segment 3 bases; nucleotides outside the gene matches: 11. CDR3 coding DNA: TGTGCCAGCAGCCAAGTTATCTTAGCGGGAGCGGGTACAGATACGCAGTATTTT. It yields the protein CASSQVILAGAGTDTQYF.

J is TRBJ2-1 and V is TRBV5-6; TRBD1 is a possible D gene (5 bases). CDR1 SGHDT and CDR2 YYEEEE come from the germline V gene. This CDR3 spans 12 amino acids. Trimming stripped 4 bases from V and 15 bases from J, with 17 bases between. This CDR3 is CASSLRTTWGFF. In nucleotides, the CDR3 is TGTGCCAGCAGCCTGCGGACAACCTGGGGGTTCTTC.

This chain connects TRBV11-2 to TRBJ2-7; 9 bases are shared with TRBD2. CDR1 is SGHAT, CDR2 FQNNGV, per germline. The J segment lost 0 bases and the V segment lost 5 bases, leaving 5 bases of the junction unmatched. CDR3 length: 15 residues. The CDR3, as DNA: TGTGCCAGCAGCCTGGGGACTAGCTTCTCCTACGAGCAGTACTTC. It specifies CASSLGTSFSYEQYF.

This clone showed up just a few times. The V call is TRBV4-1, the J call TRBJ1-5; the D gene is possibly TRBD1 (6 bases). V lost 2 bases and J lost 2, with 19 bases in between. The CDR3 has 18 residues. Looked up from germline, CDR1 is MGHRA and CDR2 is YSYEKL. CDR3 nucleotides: TGCGCCAGCAGCCAACAAACGACTACAGGGAACGGCAATCAGCCCCAGCATTTT. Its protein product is CASSQQTTTGNGNQPQHF.

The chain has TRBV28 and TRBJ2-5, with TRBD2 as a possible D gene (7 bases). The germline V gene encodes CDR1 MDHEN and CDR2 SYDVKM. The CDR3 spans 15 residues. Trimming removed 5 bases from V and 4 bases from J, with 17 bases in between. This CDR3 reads CASSPWGGGGETQYF. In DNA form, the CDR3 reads TGTGCCAGCAGTCCCTGGGGAGGGGGGGGAGAGACCCAGTACTTC.

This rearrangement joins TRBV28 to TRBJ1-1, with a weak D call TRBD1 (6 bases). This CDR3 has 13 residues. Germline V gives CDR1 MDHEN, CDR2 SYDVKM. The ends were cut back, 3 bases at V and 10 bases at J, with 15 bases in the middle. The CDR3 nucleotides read TGTGCCAGCAGTTTTCTCGGGGGGCGGGTAGCTTTCTTT. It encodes CASSFLGGRVAFF.

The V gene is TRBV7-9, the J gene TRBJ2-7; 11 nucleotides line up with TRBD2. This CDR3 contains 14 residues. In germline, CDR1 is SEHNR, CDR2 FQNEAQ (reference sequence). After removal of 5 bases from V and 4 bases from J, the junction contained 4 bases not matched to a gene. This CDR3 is CASSVTSGGYEQYF. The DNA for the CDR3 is TGTGCCAGCAGCGTAACTAGCGGGGGATACGAGCAGTACTTC.

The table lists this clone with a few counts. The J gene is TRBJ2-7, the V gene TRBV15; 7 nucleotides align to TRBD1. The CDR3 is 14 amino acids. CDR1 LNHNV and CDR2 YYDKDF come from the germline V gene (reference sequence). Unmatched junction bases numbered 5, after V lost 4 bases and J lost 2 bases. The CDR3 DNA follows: TGTGCCACCAGCAACCGGGACAGTGCCTACGAGCAGTACTTC. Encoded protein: CATSNRDSAYEQYF.

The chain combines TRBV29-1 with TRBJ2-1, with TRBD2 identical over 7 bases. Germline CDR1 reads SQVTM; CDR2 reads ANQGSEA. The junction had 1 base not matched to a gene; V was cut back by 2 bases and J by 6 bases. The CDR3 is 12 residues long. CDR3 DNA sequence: TGCAGCGTTGAATCGGGGGGCAATGAGCAGTTCTTC. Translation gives CSVESGGNEQFF.

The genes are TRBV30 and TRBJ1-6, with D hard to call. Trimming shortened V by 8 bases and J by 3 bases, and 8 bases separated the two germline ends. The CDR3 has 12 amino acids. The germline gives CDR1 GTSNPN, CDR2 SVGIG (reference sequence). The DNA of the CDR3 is TGTGCCGCGGGGTACTATAATTCACCCCTCCACTTT. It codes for CAAGYYNSPLHF. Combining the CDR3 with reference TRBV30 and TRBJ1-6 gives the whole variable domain SQTIHQWPATLVQPVGSPLSLECTVEGTSNPNLYWYRQAAGRGLQLLFYSVGIGQISSEVPQNLSASRPQDRQFILSSKKLLLSDSGFYLCAAGYYNSPLHFGNGTRLTVT.

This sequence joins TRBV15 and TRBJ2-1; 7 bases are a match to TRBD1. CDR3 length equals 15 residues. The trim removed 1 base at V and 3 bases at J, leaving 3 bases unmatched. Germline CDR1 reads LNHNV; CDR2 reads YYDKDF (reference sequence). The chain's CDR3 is CATSRGQGNYNEQFF. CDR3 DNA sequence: TGTGCCACCAGCAGAGGACAGGGAAACTACAATGAGCAGTTCTTC.

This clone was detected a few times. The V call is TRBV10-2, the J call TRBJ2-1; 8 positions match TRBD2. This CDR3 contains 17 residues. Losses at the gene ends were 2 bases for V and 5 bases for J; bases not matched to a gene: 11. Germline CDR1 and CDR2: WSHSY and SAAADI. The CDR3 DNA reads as TGCGCCAGCAGTGAGCCAGCGACTAGCGTTATCCACAATGAGCAGTTCTTC. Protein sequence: CASSEPATSVIHNEQFF.

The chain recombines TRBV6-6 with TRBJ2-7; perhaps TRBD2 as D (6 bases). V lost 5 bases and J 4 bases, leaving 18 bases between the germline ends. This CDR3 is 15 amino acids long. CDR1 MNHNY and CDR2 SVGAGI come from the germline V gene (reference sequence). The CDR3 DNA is TGTGCCAGCAGTGGGGGGACTCTTGCCAGGTACGAGCAGTACTTC. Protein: CASSGGTLARYEQYF.

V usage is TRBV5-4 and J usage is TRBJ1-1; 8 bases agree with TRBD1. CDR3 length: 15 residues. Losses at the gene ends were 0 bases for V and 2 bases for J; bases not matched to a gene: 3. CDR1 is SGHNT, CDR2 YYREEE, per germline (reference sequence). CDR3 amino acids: CASSLAGTGNTEAFF. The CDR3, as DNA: TGTGCCAGCAGCTTGGCCGGGACAGGAAACACTGAAGCTTTCTTT.

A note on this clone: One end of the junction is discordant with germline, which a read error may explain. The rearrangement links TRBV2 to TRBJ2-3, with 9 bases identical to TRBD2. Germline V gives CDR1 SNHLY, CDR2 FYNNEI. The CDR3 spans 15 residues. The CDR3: CASSAGGQSTDTQYF. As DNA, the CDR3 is TGCGCCAGCAGTGCGGGGGGGCAGAGCACAGATACGCAGTATTTT.

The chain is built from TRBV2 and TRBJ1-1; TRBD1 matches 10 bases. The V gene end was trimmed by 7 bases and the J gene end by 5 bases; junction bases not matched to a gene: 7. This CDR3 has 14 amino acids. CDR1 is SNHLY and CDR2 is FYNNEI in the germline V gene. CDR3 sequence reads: CASKATGGRTEAFF. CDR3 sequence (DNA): TGTGCCAGCAAAGCGACAGGGGGCCGGACTGAAGCTTTCTTT.

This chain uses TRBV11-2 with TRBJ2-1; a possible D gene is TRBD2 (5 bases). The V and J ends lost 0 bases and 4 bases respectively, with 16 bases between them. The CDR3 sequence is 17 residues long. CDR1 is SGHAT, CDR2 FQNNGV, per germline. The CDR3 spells CASSLDATPGGYNEQFF. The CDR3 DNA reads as TGTGCCAGCAGCTTAGATGCCACCCCAGGAGGTTACAATGAGCAGTTCTTC.